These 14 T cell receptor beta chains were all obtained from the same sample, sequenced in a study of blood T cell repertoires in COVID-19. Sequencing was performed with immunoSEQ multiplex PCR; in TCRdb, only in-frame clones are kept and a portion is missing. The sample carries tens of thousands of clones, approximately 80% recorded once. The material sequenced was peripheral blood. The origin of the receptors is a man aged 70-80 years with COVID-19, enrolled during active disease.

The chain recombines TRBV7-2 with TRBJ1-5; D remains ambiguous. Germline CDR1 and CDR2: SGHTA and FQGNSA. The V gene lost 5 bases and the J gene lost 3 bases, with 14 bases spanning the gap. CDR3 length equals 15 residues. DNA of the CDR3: TGTGCCAGCAGCCCCTCGGGGAACACCAATCAGCCCCAGCATTTT. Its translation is CASSPSGNTNQPQHF.

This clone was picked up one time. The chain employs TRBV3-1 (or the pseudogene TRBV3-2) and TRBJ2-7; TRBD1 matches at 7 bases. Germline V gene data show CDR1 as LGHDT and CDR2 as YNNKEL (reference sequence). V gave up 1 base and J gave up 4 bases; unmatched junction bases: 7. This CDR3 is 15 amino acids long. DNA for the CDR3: TGTGCCAGCAGCCAAGTAGGGGACAGTAGGTACGAGCAGTACTTC. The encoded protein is CASSQVGDSRYEQYF.

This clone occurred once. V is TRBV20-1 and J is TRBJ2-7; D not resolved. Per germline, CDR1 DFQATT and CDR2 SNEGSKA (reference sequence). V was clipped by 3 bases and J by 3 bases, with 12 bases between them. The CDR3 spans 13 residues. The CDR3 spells CSASRYAGYEQYF. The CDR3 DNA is TGCAGTGCTAGTCGGTATGCCGGCTACGAGCAGTACTTC.

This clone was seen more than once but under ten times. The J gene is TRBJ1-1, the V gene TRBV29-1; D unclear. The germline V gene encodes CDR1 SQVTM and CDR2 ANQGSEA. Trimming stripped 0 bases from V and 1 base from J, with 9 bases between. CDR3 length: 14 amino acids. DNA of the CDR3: TGCAGCGTTGAAGATTCGACTGGGAACACTGAAGCTTTCTTT. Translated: CSVEDSTGNTEAFF.

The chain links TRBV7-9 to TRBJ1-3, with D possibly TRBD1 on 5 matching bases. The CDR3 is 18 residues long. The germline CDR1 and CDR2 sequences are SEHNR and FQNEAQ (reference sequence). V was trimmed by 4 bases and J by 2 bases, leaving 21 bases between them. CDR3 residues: CASSSRAGGLVAGNTIYF. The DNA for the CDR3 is TGTGCCAGCAGCTCAAGGGCCGGGGGTCTGGTGGCTGGAAACACCATATATTTT.

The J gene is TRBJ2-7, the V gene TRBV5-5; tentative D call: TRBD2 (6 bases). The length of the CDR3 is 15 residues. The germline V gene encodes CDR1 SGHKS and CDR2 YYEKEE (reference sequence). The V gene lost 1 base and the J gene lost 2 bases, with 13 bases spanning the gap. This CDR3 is CASSLRGLTPYEQYF. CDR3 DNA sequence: TGTGCCAGCAGCTTGAGGGGACTCACTCCCTACGAGCAGTACTTC. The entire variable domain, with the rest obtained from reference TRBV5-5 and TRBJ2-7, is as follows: DAGVTQSPTHLIKTRGQQVTLRCSPISGHKSVSWYQQVLGQGPQFIFQYYEKEERGRGNFPDRFSARQFPNYSSELNVNALLLGDSALYLCASSLRGLTPYEQYFGPGTRLTVT.

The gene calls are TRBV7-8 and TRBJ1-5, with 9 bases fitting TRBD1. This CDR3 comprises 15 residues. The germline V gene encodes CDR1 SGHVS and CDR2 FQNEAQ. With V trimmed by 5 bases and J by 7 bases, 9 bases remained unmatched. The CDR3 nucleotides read TGTGCCAGCAGCCCTCGGACAGGGGCCTCACAGCCCCAGCATTTT. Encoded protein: CASSPRTGASQPQHF.

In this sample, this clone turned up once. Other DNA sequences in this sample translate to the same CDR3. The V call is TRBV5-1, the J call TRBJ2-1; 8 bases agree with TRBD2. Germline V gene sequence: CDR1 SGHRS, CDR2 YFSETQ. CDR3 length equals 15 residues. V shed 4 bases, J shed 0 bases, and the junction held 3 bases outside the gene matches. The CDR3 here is CASSPSGSSYNEQFF. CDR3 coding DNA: TGCGCCAGCAGCCCCAGCGGGAGCTCCTACAATGAGCAGTTCTTC.

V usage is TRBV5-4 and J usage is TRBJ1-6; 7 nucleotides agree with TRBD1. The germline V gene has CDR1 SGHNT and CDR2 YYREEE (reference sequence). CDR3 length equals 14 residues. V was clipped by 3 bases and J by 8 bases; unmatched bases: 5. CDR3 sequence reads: CASSSSGGYSPLHF. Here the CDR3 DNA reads TGTGCCAGCAGCTCGTCAGGGGGGTATTCACCCCTCCACTTT.

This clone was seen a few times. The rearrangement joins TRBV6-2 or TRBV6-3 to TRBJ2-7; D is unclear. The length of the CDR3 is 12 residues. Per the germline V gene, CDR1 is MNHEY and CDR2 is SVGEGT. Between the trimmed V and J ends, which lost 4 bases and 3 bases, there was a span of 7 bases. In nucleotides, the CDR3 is TGTGCCAGCAGTTTAATCGGCTACGAGCAGTACTTC. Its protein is CASSLIGYEQYF.

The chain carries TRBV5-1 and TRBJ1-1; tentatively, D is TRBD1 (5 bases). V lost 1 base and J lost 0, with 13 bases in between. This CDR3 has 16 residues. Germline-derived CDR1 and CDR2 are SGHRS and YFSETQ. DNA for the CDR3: TGCGCCAGCAGCTTGTTTGGGGGGATACTGAACACTGAAGCTTTCTTT. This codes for CASSLFGGILNTEAFF.

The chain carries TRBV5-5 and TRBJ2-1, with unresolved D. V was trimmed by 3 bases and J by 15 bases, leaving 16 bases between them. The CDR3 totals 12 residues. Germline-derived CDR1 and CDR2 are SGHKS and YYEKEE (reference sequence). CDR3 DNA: TGTGCCAGCAGCTCGATTCAGAATGGTCTGTTCTTC. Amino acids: CASSSIQNGLFF.

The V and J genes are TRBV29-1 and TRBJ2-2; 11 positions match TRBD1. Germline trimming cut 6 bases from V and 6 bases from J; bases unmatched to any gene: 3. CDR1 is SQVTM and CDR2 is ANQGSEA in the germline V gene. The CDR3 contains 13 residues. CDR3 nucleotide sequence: TGCAGCGTACTGGGACAGGGGGCCGGGGAGCTGTTTTTT. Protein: CSVLGQGAGELFF.

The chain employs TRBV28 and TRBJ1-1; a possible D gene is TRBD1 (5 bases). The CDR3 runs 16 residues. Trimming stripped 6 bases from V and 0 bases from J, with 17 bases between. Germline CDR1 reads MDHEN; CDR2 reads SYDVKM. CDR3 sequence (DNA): TGTGCCAGCAGCCCCACCCGACAGCCCATGAACACTGAAGCTTTCTTT. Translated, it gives CASSPTRQPMNTEAFF.